This T cell receptor beta chain emerged from a study of T-cell reconstitution after alpha-beta-depleted transplantation in children. Overall study results and limits: The high TCRbeta diversity at day 60 in some patients came from surviving recipient T cells and thymic progenitors. Several hundred expanded graft clones reportedly were the source of alpha-beta T cells about two months after transplant. T-cell numbers and diversity one year post-transplant derived largely from freshly generated T cells.

The CDR3 length is 14 residues. Germline V gene lookup returns CDR1 MDHEN and CDR2 SYDVKM. With 3 bases clipped from V and 4 bases from J, the junction kept 3 bases outside the gene matches. This clonotype appeared once. As yet, its antigen is unknown. Preparation of the TCRbeta library was carried out with unique molecular identifiers. Each CDR3 protein gets one entry after TCRdb re-called the PCR reads with MiXCR. Altogether some 600,000 distinct CDR3 sequences are present, approximately 13% being singletons, with the ten largest covering about 2%. The sequenced sample was PBMCs, mostly from graft donor cells, obtained 360 days after TCRalphabeta/CD19-depleted stem cell transplant. The rearrangement joins TRBV28 to TRBJ2-4; 7 bases map to TRBD2. The clonotype was recovered from a male patient aged 10 to 17 who had a stem cell transplant for acute myeloid leukemia, so the T cells may come from the graft donor. Here the CDR3 reads CASSLLAAKNIQYF. Written as DNA, the CDR3 is TGTGCCAGCAGTTTGCTAGCGGCAAAAAACATTCAGTACTTC.